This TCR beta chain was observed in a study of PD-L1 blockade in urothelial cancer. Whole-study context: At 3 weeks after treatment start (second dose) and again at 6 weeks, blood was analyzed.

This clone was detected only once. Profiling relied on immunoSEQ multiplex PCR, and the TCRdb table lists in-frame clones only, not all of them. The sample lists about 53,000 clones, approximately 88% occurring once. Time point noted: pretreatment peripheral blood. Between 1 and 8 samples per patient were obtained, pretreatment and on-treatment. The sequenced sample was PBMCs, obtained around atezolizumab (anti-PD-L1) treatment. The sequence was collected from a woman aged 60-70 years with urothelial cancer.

CDR3 loop: CASSRSGTDYNEQFF. The CDR3 coding sequence is TGTGCCAGCAGCCGCTCCGGGACAGACTACAATGAGCAGTTCTTC. The chain is built from TRBV7-3 and TRBJ2-1; the match to TRBD1 covers 7 bases. Germline assignment: CDR1 SGHTA and CDR2 FQGTGA. The CDR3 consists of 15 residues. The V and J ends lost 5 bases and 3 bases, in that order; junction bases with no gene match: 7.